This T cell receptor beta chain emerged from a study of blood T cell repertoires in COVID-19. Turning to the study itself: The United States, Italy and Spain supplied acute and convalescent COVID-19 samples. PBMCs, B-cell-depleted T cells, or T cells provided the cDNA or gDNA that made up the material.

Authors' processing steps: Nucleated cell counts were estimated from reference gene primer amplification. The table came from immunoSEQ multiplex PCR; TCRdb's copy has only in-frame clones and leaves some out. V and J calls plus clone size are reproduced from that table; the DNA served to infer D and trimming. Here the sample spans a few hundred thousand clones, roughly 90% being singletons. Between the trimmed V and J ends, which lost 3 bases and 4 bases, there was a span of 6 bases. The CDR3 extends over 13 amino acids. The rearrangement links TRBV12-3 or TRBV12-4 to TRBJ2-2; D is uncertain. Source material: peripheral blood. This TCR was sampled from a middle-aged man with acute or convalescent COVID-19. The CDR3 bases are TGTGCCAGCAGTTTTTCTACCACCGGGGAGCTGTTTTTT. It encodes CASSFSTTGELFF.